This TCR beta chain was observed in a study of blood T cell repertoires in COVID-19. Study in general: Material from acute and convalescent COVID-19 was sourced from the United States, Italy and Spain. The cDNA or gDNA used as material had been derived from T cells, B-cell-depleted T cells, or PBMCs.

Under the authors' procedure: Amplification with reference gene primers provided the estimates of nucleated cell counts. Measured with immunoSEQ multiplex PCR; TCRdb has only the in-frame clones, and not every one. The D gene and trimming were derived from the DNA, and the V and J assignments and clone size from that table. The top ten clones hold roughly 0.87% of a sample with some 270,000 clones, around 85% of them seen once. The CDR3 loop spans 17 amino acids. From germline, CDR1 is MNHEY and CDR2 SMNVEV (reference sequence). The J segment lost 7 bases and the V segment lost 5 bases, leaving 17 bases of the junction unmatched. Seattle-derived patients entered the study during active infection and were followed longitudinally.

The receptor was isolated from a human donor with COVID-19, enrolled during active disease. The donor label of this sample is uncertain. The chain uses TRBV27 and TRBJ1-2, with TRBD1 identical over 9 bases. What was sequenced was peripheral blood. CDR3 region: CASSPYTSGTGLGGYTF. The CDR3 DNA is TGTGCCAGCAGTCCTTACACATCCGGGACAGGGTTGGGTGGCTACACCTTC.